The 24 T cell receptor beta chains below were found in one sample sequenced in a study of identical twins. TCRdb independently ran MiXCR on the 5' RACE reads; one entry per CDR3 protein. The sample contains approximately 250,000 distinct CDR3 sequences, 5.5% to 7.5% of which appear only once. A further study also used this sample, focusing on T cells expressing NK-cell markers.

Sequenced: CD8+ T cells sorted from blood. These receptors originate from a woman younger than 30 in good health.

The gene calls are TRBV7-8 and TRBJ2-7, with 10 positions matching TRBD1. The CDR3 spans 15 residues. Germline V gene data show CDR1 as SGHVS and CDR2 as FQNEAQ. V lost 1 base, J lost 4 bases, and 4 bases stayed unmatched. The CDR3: CASSLGRQGAYEQYF. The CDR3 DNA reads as TGTGCCAGCAGCTTAGGGCGACAGGGGGCTTACGAGCAGTACTTC. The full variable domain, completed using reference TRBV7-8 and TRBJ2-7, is GAGVSQSPRYKVAKRGQDVALRCDPISGHVSLFWYQQALGQGPEFLTYFQNEAQLDKSGLPSDRFFAERPEGSVSTLKIQRTQQEDSAVYLCASSLGRQGAYEQYFGPGTRLTVT.

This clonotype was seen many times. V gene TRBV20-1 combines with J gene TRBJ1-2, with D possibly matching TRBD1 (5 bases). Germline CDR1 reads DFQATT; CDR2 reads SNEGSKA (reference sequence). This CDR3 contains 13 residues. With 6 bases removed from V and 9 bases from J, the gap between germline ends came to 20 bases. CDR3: CSAPPSGAGRYTF. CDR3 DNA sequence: TGCAGTGCCCCCCCTTCCGGGGCCGGACGCTACACCTTC.

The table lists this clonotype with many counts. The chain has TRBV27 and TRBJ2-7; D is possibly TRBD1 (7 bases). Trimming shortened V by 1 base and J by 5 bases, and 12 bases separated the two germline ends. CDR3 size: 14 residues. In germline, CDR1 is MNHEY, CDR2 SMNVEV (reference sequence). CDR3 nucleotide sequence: TGTGCCAGCAGTTTATACCAGGGGGGCCACGAGCAGTACTTC. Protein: CASSLYQGGHEQYF.

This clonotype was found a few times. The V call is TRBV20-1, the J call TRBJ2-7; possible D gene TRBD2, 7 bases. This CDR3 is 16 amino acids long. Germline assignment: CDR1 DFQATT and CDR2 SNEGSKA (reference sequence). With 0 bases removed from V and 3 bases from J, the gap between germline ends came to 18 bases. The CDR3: CSARDRAAGAIYEQYF. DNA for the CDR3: TGCAGTGCTAGAGATCGGGCTGCGGGGGCTATCTACGAGCAGTACTTC.

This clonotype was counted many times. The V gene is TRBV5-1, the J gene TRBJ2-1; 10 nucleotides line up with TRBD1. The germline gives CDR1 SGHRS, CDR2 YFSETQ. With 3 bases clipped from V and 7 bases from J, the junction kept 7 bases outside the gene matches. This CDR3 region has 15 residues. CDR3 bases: TGCGCCAGCAGCTCCCCGACAGGGGGCCGGAATGAGCAGTTCTTC. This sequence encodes CASSSPTGGRNEQFF.

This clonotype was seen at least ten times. CDR3 bases: TGTGCCAGCAGCCCGCCGACGGGTGAGGAGGCAGATACGCAGTATTTT. Translated, it gives CASSPPTGEEADTQYF. This rearrangement joins TRBV7-9 to TRBJ2-3; tentatively, D is TRBD2 (5 bases). V was cut by 5 bases and J by 4 bases, with 19 bases left in between. The V gene's germline CDR1 is SEHNR and CDR2 FQNEAQ (reference sequence). The CDR3 has 16 amino acids.

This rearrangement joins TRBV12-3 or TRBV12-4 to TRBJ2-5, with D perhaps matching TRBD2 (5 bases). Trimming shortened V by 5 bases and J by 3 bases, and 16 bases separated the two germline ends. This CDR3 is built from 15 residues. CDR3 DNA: TGTGCCAGCAGTCCGCACATAAGCGGAGAAGAGACCCAGTACTTC. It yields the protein CASSPHISGEETQYF.

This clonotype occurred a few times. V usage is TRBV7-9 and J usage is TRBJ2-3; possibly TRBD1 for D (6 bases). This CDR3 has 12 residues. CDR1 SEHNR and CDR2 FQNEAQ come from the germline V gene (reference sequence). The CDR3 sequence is CSTGIGTDTQYF. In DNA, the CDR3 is TGTTCAACAGGGATAGGCACAGATACGCAGTATTTT. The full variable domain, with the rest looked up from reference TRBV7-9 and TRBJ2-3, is DTGVSQNPRHKITKRGQNVTFRCDPISEHNRLYWYRQTLGQGPEFLTYFQNEAQLEKSRLLSDRFSAERPKGSFSTLEIQRTEQGDSAMYLCSTGIGTDTQYFGPGTRLTVL.

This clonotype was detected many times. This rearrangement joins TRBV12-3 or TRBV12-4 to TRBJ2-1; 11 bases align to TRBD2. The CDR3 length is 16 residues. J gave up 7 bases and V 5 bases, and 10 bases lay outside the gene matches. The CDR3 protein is CASSPPTSGVRNEQFF. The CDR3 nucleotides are TGTGCCAGCAGTCCCCCGACTAGCGGGGTTCGGAATGAGCAGTTCTTC.

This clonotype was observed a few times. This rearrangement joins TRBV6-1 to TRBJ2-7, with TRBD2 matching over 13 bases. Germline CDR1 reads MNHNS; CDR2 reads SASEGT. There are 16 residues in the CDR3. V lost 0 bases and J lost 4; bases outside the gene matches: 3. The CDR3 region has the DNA TGTGCCAGCAGTGAAGCCGGGACTAGCGGGGTTTACGAGCAGTACTTC. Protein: CASSEAGTSGVYEQYF.

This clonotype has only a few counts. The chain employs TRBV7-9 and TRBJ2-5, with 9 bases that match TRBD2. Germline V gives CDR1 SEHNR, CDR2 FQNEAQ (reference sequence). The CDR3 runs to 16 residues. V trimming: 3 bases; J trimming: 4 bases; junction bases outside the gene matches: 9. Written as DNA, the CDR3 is TGTGCCAGCAGCTTGACTAGCGGAAATCCCCGAGAGACCCAGTACTTC. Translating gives CASSLTSGNPRETQYF.

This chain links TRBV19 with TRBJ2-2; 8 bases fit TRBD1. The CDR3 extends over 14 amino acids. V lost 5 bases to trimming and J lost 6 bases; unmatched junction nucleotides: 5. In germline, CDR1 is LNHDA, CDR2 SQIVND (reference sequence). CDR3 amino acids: CASSEDRAAGELFF. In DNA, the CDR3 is TGTGCCAGTAGTGAGGACAGGGCCGCCGGGGAGCTGTTTTTT.

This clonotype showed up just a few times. The CDR3 DNA sequence: TGTGCCAGCAGCCTCGGACTAGCGGGGGCCTTACGGATCGATGAGCAGTTCTTC. It yields the protein CASSLGLAGALRIDEQFF. The chain has TRBV6-1 and TRBJ2-1; 13 positions agree with TRBD2. This CDR3 spans 18 amino acids. J gave up 8 bases and V 6 bases, and 16 bases lay outside the gene matches. CDR1 MNHNS and CDR2 SASEGT come from the germline V gene.

The CDR3 protein is CASSLIPAYGYTF. In DNA form, the CDR3 reads TGTGCCAGCAGCTTAATACCAGCTTATGGCTACACCTTC. The genes are TRBV6-2 or TRBV6-3 and TRBJ1-2; D is undetermined. This CDR3 comprises 13 residues. With 6 bases removed from V and 5 bases from J, the gap between germline ends came to 13 bases. Germline CDR1 reads MNHEY; CDR2 reads SVGEGT.

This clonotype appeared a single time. CDR3 sequence reads: CASSSPRDSQETQYF. CDR3 DNA sequence: TGTGCCAGCAGCTCGCCCCGGGACAGTCAAGAGACCCAGTACTTC. V usage is TRBV11-2 and J usage is TRBJ2-5, with 7 bases lining up with TRBD1. With 4 bases clipped from V and 2 bases from J, the junction kept 7 bases outside the gene matches. Germline loops: CDR1 SGHAT, CDR2 FQNNGV. This CDR3 contains 15 residues. Full variable domain (outside the CDR3, taken from reference TRBV11-2 and TRBJ2-5): EAGVAQSPRYKIIEKRQSVAFWCNPISGHATLYWYQQILGQGPKLLIQFQNNGVVDDSQLPKDRFSAERLKGVDSTLKIQPAKLEDSAVYLCASSSPRDSQETQYFGPGTRLLVL.

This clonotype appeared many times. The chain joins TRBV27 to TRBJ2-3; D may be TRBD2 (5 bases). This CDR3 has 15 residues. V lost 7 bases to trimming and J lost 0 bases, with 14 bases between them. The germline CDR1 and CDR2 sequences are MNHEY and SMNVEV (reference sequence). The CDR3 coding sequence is TGTGCCAGCAATACGGGATTTGGTAGCACAGATACGCAGTATTTT. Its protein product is CASNTGFGSTDTQYF.

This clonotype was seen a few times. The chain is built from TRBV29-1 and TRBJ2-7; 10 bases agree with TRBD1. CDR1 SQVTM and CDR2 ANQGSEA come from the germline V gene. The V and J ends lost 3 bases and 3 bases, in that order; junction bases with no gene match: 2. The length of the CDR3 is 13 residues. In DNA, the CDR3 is TGCAGCGTTGATCGGGACAGGGGCTACGAGCAGTACTTC. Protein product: CSVDRDRGYEQYF.

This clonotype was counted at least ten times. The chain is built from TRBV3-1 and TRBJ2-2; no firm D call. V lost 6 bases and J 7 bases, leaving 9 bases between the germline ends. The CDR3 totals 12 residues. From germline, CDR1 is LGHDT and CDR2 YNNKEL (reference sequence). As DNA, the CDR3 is TGTGCCAGCAGATACACCCGCGGGGAGCTGTTTTTT. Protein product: CASRYTRGELFF.

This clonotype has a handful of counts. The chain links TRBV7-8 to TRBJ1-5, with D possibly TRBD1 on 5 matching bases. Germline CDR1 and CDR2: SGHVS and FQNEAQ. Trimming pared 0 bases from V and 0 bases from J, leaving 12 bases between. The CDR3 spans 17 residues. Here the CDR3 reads CASSLAAKGLSNQPQHF. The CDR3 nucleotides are TGTGCCAGCAGCTTAGCCGCGAAGGGGCTTAGCAATCAGCCCCAGCATTTT.

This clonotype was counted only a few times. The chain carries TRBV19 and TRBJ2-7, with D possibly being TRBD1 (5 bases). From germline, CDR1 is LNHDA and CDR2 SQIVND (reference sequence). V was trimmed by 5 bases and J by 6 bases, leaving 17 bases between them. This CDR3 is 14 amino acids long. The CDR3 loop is CASSGSGHPGEQYF. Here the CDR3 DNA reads TGTGCCAGTAGTGGGTCAGGACACCCGGGCGAGCAGTACTTC.

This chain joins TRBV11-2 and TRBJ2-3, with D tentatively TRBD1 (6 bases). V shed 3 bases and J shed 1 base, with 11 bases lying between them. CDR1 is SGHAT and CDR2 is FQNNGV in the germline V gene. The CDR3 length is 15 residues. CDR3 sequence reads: CASSFGGAGTDTQYF. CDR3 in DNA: TGTGCCAGCAGCTTTGGGGGCGCGGGCACAGATACGCAGTATTTT.

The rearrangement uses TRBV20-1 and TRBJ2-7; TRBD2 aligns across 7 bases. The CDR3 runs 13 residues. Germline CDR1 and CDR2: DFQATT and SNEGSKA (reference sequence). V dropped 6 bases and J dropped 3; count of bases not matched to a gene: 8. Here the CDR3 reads CSAGGAGDYEQYF. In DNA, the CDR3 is TGCAGTGCCGGGGGTGCGGGAGACTACGAGCAGTACTTC.

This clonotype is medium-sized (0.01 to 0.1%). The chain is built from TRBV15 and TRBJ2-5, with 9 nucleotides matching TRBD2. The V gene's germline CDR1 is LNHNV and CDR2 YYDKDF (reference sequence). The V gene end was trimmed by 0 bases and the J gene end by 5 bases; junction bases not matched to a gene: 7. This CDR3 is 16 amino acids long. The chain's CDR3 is CATSRDRGGGDETQYF. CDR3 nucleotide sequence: TGTGCCACCAGCAGAGATAGGGGCGGGGGGGATGAGACCCAGTACTTC.

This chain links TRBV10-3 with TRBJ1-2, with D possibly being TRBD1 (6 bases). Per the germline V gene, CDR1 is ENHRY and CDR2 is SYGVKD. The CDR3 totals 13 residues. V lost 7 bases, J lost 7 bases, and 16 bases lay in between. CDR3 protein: CAITNPGAGGYTF. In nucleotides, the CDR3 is TGTGCCATCACGAATCCGGGGGCTGGTGGCTACACCTTC.